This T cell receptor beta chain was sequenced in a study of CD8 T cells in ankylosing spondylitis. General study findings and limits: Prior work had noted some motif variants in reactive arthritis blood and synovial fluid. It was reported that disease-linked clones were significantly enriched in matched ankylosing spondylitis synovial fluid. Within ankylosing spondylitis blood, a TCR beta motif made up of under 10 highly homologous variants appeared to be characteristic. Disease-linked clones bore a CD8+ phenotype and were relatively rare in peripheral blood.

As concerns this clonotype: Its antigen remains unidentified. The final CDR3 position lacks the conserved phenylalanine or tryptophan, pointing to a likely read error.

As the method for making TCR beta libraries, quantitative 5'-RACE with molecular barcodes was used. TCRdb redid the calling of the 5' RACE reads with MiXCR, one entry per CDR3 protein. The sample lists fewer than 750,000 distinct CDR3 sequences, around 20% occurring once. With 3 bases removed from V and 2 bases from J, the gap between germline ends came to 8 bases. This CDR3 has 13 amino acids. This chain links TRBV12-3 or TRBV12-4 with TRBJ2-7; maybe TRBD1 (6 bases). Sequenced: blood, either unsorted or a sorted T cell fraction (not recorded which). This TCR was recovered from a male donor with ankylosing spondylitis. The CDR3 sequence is CASSFQGPYEQYS. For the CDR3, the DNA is TGTGCCAGCAGTTTTCAGGGGCCCTACGAGCAGTACTCC.